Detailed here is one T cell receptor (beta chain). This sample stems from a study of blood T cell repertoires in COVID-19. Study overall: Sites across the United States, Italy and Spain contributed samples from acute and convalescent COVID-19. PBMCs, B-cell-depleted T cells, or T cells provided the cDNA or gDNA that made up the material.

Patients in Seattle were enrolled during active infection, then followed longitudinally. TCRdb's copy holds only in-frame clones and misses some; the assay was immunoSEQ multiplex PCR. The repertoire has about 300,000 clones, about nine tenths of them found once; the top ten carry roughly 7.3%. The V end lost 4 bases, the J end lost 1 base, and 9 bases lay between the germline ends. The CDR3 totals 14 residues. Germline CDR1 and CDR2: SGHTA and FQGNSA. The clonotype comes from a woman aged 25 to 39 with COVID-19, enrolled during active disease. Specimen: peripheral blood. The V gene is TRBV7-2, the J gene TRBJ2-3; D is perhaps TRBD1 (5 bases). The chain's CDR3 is CASSWPRGTDTQYF. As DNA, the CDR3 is TGTGCCAGCAGCTGGCCCAGGGGCACAGATACGCAGTATTTT.